The entry below describes one T cell receptor beta chain. Its antigen is still unknown. A read error is possible here, since a much larger clone lies one base away. This record comes from a study of blood T cells in healthy people across ages. Study outcomes and limitations: Relative to aged donors, long-lived donors carried more naive CD4+ cells and displayed higher diversity. Naive T cell percentage showed a strong correlation with TCR beta diversity. From one million sequenced T cells, diversity estimates were lower bounds.

Samples each yielded at least 5 micrograms of total RNA. A second 7 to 11 cycle PCR used barcoded and J-beta primers. TCRdb analysed the 5' RACE reads with MiXCR anew, one entry per CDR3 protein. Among fewer than 750,000 distinct CDR3 sequences listed, 52% were seen once. With 6 bases removed from V and 4 bases from J, the gap between germline ends came to 11 bases. Germline CDR1 SGHTS, CDR2 YDEGEE. The CDR3 consists of 13 residues. Sample: blood. The chain recombines TRBV5-8 with TRBJ2-4; no definite D call. The sequence came from a woman aged 80 or over in good health. The CDR3 protein is CASTLSTKNIQYF. CDR3 sequence (DNA): TGTGCCAGCACCCTGTCCACTAAAAACATTCAGTACTTC.